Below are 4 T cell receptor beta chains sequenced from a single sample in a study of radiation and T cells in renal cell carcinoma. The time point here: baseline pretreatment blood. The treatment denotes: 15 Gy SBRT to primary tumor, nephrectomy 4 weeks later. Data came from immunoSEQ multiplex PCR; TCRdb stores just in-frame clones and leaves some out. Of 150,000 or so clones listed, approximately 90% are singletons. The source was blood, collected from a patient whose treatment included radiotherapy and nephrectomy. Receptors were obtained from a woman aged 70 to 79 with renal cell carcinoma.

CDR3 protein: CASSLLSRRGESPLHF. CDR3 nucleotide sequence: TGTGCCAGCAGCTTATTGTCACGCAGGGGTGAATCACCCCTCCACTTT. This rearrangement joins TRBV11-2 to TRBJ1-6; the D gene is possibly TRBD1 (6 bases). Deletions cut 2 bases from V and 10 bases from J, with 18 bases between. This CDR3 spans 16 amino acids. CDR1 is SGHAT, CDR2 FQNNGV, per germline.

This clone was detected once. CDR3: CASSPGQNNSPLHF. The CDR3 region has the DNA TGTGCCAGCAGTCCGGGACAGAATAATTCACCCCTCCACTTT. The genes are TRBV6-5 and TRBJ1-6, with 7 bases that match TRBD1. This CDR3 is built from 14 residues. The germline gives CDR1 MNHEY, CDR2 SVGAGI. Unmatched junction bases numbered 3, after V lost 5 bases and J lost 5 bases.

CDR3: CASSEVGNHGYTF. The DNA of the CDR3 is TGTGCCAGCAGTGAAGTCGGGAATCATGGCTACACCTTC. The rearrangement joins TRBV2 to TRBJ1-2; D is undetermined. Germline V gene data show CDR1 as SNHLY and CDR2 as FYNNEI. The V and J ends lost 1 base and 6 bases respectively, with 9 bases between them. The CDR3 has 13 residues. Full variable domain (missing parts from reference TRBV2 and TRBJ1-2): EPEVTQTPSHQVTQMGQEVILRCVPISNHLYFYWYRQILGQKVEFLVSFYNNEISEKSEIFDDQFSVERPDGSNFTLKIRSTKLEDSAMYFCASSEVGNHGYTFGSGTRLTVV.

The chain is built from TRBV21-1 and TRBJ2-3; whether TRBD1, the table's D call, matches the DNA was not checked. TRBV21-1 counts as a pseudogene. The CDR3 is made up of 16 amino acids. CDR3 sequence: CASSKTGQRRTDTQYF. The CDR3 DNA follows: TGTGCCAGCAGCAAGACAGGGCAGCGACGCACAGATACGCAGTATTTT.